A single sample gave rise to the 24 T cell receptor beta chains below, sequenced in a study of blood T cell repertoires in COVID-19. Some clones are missing from TCRdb's copy, which holds only in-frame ones; the method was immunoSEQ multiplex PCR. The data contain roughly 24,000 clones, approximately 92% of them singletons. The sequenced sample consisted of peripheral blood. The origin of the receptors is a human donor in a cohort sampled during active COVID-19.

V gene TRBV5-4 combines with J gene TRBJ1-1; TRBD1 agrees at 7 bases. Germline V CDR1 and CDR2: SGHNT, YYREEE (reference sequence). Trimming took 7 bases from V and 6 from J; bases not matched to a gene: 9. This CDR3 spans 13 amino acids. The DNA for the CDR3 is TGTGCCAGCCTAGGAAATGACAGGGCTGAAGCTTTCTTT. Protein product: CASLGNDRAEAFF. The full variable domain, rest sourced from reference TRBV5-4 and TRBJ1-1, is ETGVTQSPTHLIKTRGQQVTLRCSSQSGHNTVSWYQQALGQGPQFIFQYYREEENGRGNFPPRFSGLQFPNYSSELNVNALELDDSALYLCASLGNDRAEAFFGQGTRLTVV.

The rearrangement uses TRBV6-6 and TRBJ1-1; TRBD1 is a possible D gene (5 bases). Germline V gene lookup returns CDR1 MNHNY and CDR2 SVGAGI (reference sequence). This CDR3 is built from 14 residues. Trimming took off 2 bases at V and 1 base at J, with 8 bases between the two ends. CDR3 loop: CASSYPTGNTEAFF. The CDR3 coding sequence is TGTGCCAGCAGTTACCCTACAGGGAACACTGAAGCTTTCTTT.

CDR3 DNA sequence: TGTGCCAGCAGCCGCGGGACAGGGGACACCTACGAGCAGTACTTC. As protein: CASSRGTGDTYEQYF. The V gene is TRBV7-6, the J gene TRBJ2-7; 10 bases are a match to TRBD1. Germline CDR1 is SGHVS and CDR2 is FNYEAQ. This CDR3 is 15 amino acids long. V lost 5 bases to trimming and J lost 2 bases; unmatched junction nucleotides: 6.

This clone appeared a single time. The rearrangement links TRBV30 to TRBJ1-5; TRBD1 might be the D (6 bases). Trimming cost V 2 bases and J 1 base, with 15 bases left between them. CDR1 and CDR2 from the germline V gene are GTSNPN and SVGIG (reference sequence). CDR3 size: 16 residues. The CDR3 is CAWSKAPGTSNQPQHF. For the CDR3, the DNA is TGTGCCTGGAGTAAAGCCCCCGGGACAAGCAATCAGCCCCAGCATTTT.

V gene TRBV11-2 combines with J gene TRBJ2-2; D uncertain. CDR3 length: 13 amino acids. Between the trimmed V and J ends, which lost 0 bases and 6 bases, there was a span of 5 bases. CDR1 is SGHAT and CDR2 is FQNNGV in the germline V gene. CDR3 protein: CASSLEPAGELFF. CDR3 in DNA: TGTGCCAGCAGCTTAGAGCCGGCCGGGGAGCTGTTTTTT.

The V and J genes are TRBV5-6 and TRBJ2-2; 11 nucleotides agree with TRBD1. The trim removed 4 bases at V and 5 bases at J, leaving 7 bases unmatched. The germline CDR1 and CDR2 sequences are SGHDT and YYEEEE. CDR3 length: 16 amino acids. This CDR3 is CASSLPGQGGTGELFF. The CDR3 bases are TGTGCCAGCAGCCTCCCGGGACAGGGGGGTACCGGGGAGCTGTTTTTT.

This chain connects TRBV3-1 (or the pseudogene TRBV3-2) to TRBJ1-3; 8 nucleotides align to TRBD1. Germline lookup yields CDR1 LGHDT and CDR2 YNNKEL (reference sequence). The CDR3 consists of 16 residues. V was pared by 3 bases and J by 4 bases, with 8 bases of the junction left unmatched. The CDR3 loop reads CASSHTWTGSGNTIYF. The CDR3 region has the DNA TGTGCCAGCAGCCACACATGGACAGGGAGCGGAAACACCATATATTTT.

The CDR3 DNA follows: TGCAGCGTTGAAGGGGGGGGTTACGAGCAGTACTTC. Translation: CSVEGGGYEQYF. The chain carries TRBV29-1 and TRBJ2-7; 7 bases map to TRBD2. CDR3 length: 12 residues. CDR1 is SQVTM, CDR2 ANQGSEA, per germline. J gave up 4 bases and V 1 base, and 1 base lay outside the gene matches.

In its sample, this clone was seen once. J is TRBJ1-5 and V is TRBV5-1; D is ambiguous. The V end lost 0 bases, the J end lost 2 bases, and 9 bases lay between the germline ends. From germline, CDR1 is SGHRS and CDR2 YFSETQ. This CDR3 region has 15 residues. In nucleotides, the CDR3 is TGCGCCAGCAGCTTGGATTCCTCGGGCAATCAGCCCCAGCATTTT. It is translated as CASSLDSSGNQPQHF.

J is TRBJ1-5 and V is TRBV7-2, with TRBD1 as a possible D gene (5 bases). Trimming took 11 bases from V and 1 from J, leaving 9 bases between them. The CDR3 length is 12 residues. Germline V gene lookup returns CDR1 SGHTA and CDR2 FQGNSA. The DNA for the CDR3 is TGTGCCTGGGGGGGGAGCAATCAGCCCCAGCATTTT. Translating gives CAWGGSNQPQHF.

This chain uses TRBV5-4 with TRBJ2-2; D not certain. CDR1 SGHNT and CDR2 YYREEE come from the germline V gene (reference sequence). Deletions cut 3 bases from V and 4 bases from J, with 13 bases between. The CDR3 extends over 15 amino acids. CDR3 DNA: TGTGCCAGCAGCTCCCGAGAGGCCGGCACCGGGGAGCTGTTTTTT. It encodes CASSSREAGTGELFF.

The chain employs TRBV6-5 and TRBJ1-6, with 8 bases lining up with TRBD1. The CDR3 totals 15 residues. V shed 6 bases and J 8 bases; nucleotides not matched to a gene: 9. Germline V gene sequence: CDR1 MNHEY, CDR2 SVGAGI. CDR3 nucleotide sequence: TGTGCCAGCAGCCCGGGGACAGGCGCTGATTCACCCCTCCACTTT. Translation: CASSPGTGADSPLHF.

The chain uses TRBV27 and TRBJ2-7; 7 nucleotides match TRBD2. Germline loops: CDR1 MNHEY, CDR2 SMNVEV (reference sequence). J lost 6 bases, V lost 7 bases, and 12 bases had no gene match. CDR3 length equals 14 residues. The CDR3: CASTSGLAETEQYF. The DNA for the CDR3 is TGTGCCAGCACCTCAGGGCTAGCGGAGACCGAGCAGTACTTC.

The chain couples TRBV7-8 to TRBJ1-1; 7 nucleotides match TRBD1. CDR1 is SGHVS and CDR2 is FQNEAQ in the germline V gene. This CDR3 comprises 13 residues. The J segment lost 5 bases and the V segment lost 5 bases, leaving 5 bases of the junction unmatched. CDR3: CASSVLQGTEAFF. The CDR3, as DNA: TGTGCCAGCAGCGTCTTACAGGGGACTGAAGCTTTCTTT.

V is TRBV6-5 and J is TRBJ2-7; 9 nucleotides line up with TRBD1. CDR3 length: 14 amino acids. Germline values: CDR1 MNHEY, CDR2 SVGAGI. V gave up 7 bases and J gave up 3 bases; unmatched junction bases: 7. The CDR3 sequence is CASTRDRDYYEQYF. CDR3 sequence (DNA): TGTGCCAGCACTAGGGACAGGGATTACTACGAGCAGTACTTC.

The chain links TRBV3-1 (or the pseudogene TRBV3-2) to TRBJ1-6; no clear D. The CDR3 contains 14 residues. Per the germline V gene, CDR1 is LGHDT and CDR2 is YNNKEL (reference sequence). Trimming removed 1 base at V and 10 bases at J, with 11 bases between. The CDR3 reads CASSQGIGRSPLHF. The CDR3 DNA reads as TGTGCCAGCAGCCAAGGGATAGGGAGGTCACCCCTCCACTTT.

This clone was picked up one time. The chain has TRBV2 and TRBJ2-1, with TRBD2 matching 10 bases. In germline, CDR1 is SNHLY, CDR2 FYNNEI. J was trimmed by 4 bases and V by 6 bases; bases with no gene match: 6. The CDR3 spans 15 residues. The CDR3 region is CASRLLAGTYNEQFF. CDR3 coding DNA: TGTGCCAGCAGATTACTAGCGGGGACGTACAATGAGCAGTTCTTC.

The J gene is TRBJ2-1, the V gene TRBV6-2 or TRBV6-3; 7 bases align to TRBD2. Trimming at V came to 1 base and at J to 3 bases, leaving 3 bases not matched to a gene. The CDR3 is made up of 15 amino acids. Germline CDR1 reads MNHEY; CDR2 reads SVGEGT. In DNA, the CDR3 is TGTGCCAGCAGTTACTTGGCGGGGGTCTACAATGAGCAGTTCTTC. As protein: CASSYLAGVYNEQFF.

This clone was observed once. The rearrangement links TRBV6-1 to TRBJ2-3; 9 nucleotides match TRBD2. The CDR3 is 16 amino acids. Per germline, CDR1 MNHNS and CDR2 SASEGT. V trimming: 0 bases; J trimming: 7 bases; junction bases outside the gene matches: 8. The CDR3 sequence: CASSEARAGGPNTQYF. DNA for the CDR3: TGTGCCAGCAGTGAAGCCCGTGCGGGAGGGCCAAATACGCAGTATTTT.

This clone was detected only once. The J gene is TRBJ1-2, the V gene TRBV28; no definite D call. Looked up from germline, CDR1 is MDHEN and CDR2 is SYDVKM. CDR3 length: 12 amino acids. The V gene lost 8 bases and the J gene lost 3 bases, with 10 bases spanning the gap. The CDR3 protein is CASLTQHYGYTF. The DNA for the CDR3 is TGTGCCAGCTTGACACAGCACTATGGCTACACCTTC.

This chain uses TRBV12-3 or TRBV12-4 with TRBJ1-1, with no clear D. This CDR3 has 13 residues. V was clipped by 6 bases and J by 1 base, with 9 bases between them. This CDR3 reads CASSLTENTEAFF. Here the CDR3 DNA reads TGTGCCAGCAGCTTAACAGAGAACACTGAAGCTTTCTTT.

The chain joins TRBV2 to TRBJ1-6, with D uncertain. CDR3 size: 15 residues. Germline V lookup: CDR1 SNHLY, CDR2 FYNNEI. CDR3 bases: TGTGCAGTGATGCGGGGTTTAGCAGGCAATTCACCCCTCCACTTT. It is translated as CAVMRGLAGNSPLHF.

The CDR3 spells CASRIRGQTNSPLHF. The CDR3 DNA reads as TGTGCCAGCAGAATAAGGGGACAGACTAATTCACCCCTCCACTTT. V gene TRBV27 combines with J gene TRBJ1-6; TRBD1 agrees at 7 bases. Germline loops: CDR1 MNHEY, CDR2 SMNVEV (reference sequence). V lost 6 bases and J lost 6; bases outside the gene matches: 8. The CDR3 runs to 15 residues.

CDR3 in amino acids: CASSLQVSGQGFTDTQYF. CDR3 DNA: TGTGCCAGCAGCTTGCAGGTCTCGGGACAGGGGTTCACAGATACGCAGTATTTT. The V and J genes are TRBV5-8 and TRBJ2-3; TRBD1 agrees at 10 bases. Germline CDR1 is SGHTS and CDR2 is YDEGEE. V lost 1 base and J lost 2; bases outside the gene matches: 10. The CDR3 length is 18 residues.